The 32 T cell receptor beta chains listed next were all sequenced from one sample in a study of control samples from healthy donors and cancer patients. TCRdb's copy holds only in-frame clones and misses some; the assay was immunoSEQ multiplex PCR. The sample has about 100,000 clones; about 90% are singletons. The material sequenced was blood. These receptors all come from a woman aged 45-59 years in good health.

The chain joins TRBV5-1 to TRBJ1-2; D gene ambiguous. Trimming shortened V by 2 bases and J by 4 bases, and 9 bases separated the two germline ends. Germline V lookup: CDR1 SGHRS, CDR2 YFSETQ. The CDR3 is made up of 13 amino acids. This CDR3 is CASSLSTSYGYTF. The CDR3 DNA follows: TGCGCCAGCAGCTTAAGTACCTCCTATGGCTACACCTTC.

This chain links TRBV6-5 with TRBJ1-4; 8 bases align to TRBD1. CDR1 MNHEY and CDR2 SVGAGI come from the germline V gene. This CDR3 has 13 amino acids. V lost 5 bases and J lost 13; bases outside the gene matches: 9. In DNA form, the CDR3 reads TGTGCCAGCAGTCGGACAGGGCCAGGGGGACTGTTTTTT. The encoded protein is CASSRTGPGGLFF.

The chain has TRBV7-2 and TRBJ1-6; tentatively, D is TRBD1 (6 bases). Germline V gene data show CDR1 as SGHTA and CDR2 as FQGNSA. The CDR3 totals 18 residues. The V end was cut by 1 base, the J end by 8 bases, with 21 bases between. CDR3 sequence reads: CASSLGGRRGARDSPLHF. The CDR3 DNA follows: TGTGCCAGCAGCTTAGGGGGGAGGCGGGGGGCGCGAGATTCACCCCTCCACTTT.

This rearrangement joins TRBV2 to TRBJ2-4, with D perhaps TRBD2 (7 bases). The germline CDR1 and CDR2 sequences are SNHLY and FYNNEI. V was cut by 5 bases and J by 0 bases, with 17 bases left in between. CDR3 size: 17 residues. This CDR3 reads CASSRRGGQTAKNIQYF. The CDR3 DNA follows: TGTGCCAGCAGTCGGAGGGGGGGCCAGACAGCCAAAAACATTCAGTACTTC.

The J gene is TRBJ1-4, the V gene TRBV29-1; 7 bases fit TRBD1. The V and J ends lost 2 bases and 8 bases, in that order; junction bases with no gene match: 8. The CDR3 has 14 residues. Germline CDR1 reads SQVTM; CDR2 reads ANQGSEA. The CDR3 here is CSVELDRDYEKLFF. CDR3 bases: TGCAGCGTTGAACTCGACAGGGACTACGAAAAACTGTTTTTT.

The chain carries TRBV12-3 or TRBV12-4 and TRBJ2-1; 7 positions agree with TRBD1. Germline trimming cut 4 bases from V and 4 bases from J; bases unmatched to any gene: 1. This CDR3 has 13 residues. The CDR3 nucleotides are TGTGCCAGCAGTTGGACAGGTTACAATGAGCAGTTCTTC. It translates to CASSWTGYNEQFF.

The rearrangement links TRBV6-5 to TRBJ1-2; no clear D gene. Germline-derived CDR1 and CDR2 are MNHEY and SVGAGI. The CDR3 extends over 15 amino acids. Trimming left V 0 bases short and J 2 bases short, with 10 bases between. The CDR3: CASSYSRTANYGYTF. Here the CDR3 DNA reads TGTGCCAGCAGTTACTCACGGACGGCGAACTATGGCTACACCTTC.

The chain recombines TRBV21-1 with TRBJ2-5. TRBV21-1 is deemed a pseudogene. The CDR3 has 14 amino acids. The CDR3 sequence is CASSTGPGQETQYF. For the CDR3, the DNA is TGTGCCAGCAGCACCGGACCTGGGCAAGAGACCCAGTACTTC.

The chain carries TRBV5-1 and TRBJ2-5; D possibly corresponds to TRBD1 (5 bases). The CDR3 sequence is 15 residues long. The germline V gene encodes CDR1 SGHRS and CDR2 YFSETQ. Trimming pared 0 bases from V and 1 base from J, leaving 10 bases between. Here the CDR3 DNA reads TGCGCCAGCAGCTTGGCCCCGGACATCCAAGAGACCCAGTACTTC. It encodes CASSLAPDIQETQYF.

This chain links TRBV18 with TRBJ1-4; 9 nucleotides align to TRBD1. The V gene end was trimmed by 6 bases and the J gene end by 6 bases; junction bases not matched to a gene: 11. The germline V gene encodes CDR1 KGHSH and CDR2 LQKENI. There are 16 residues in the CDR3. CDR3 nucleotide sequence: TGTGCCAGCTCCCACGGGACGGGACAGGGACATGAAAAACTGTTTTTT. It encodes CASSHGTGQGHEKLFF.

This chain joins TRBV27 and TRBJ2-7, with D possibly TRBD1 on 6 matching bases. Germline CDR1 is MNHEY and CDR2 is SMNVEV (reference sequence). V was trimmed by 4 bases and J by 6 bases, leaving 16 bases between them. The CDR3 consists of 14 residues. The CDR3 DNA sequence: TGTGCCAGCAGTTCCCAGAACAGGGTTCTCGAGCAGTACTTC. It yields the protein CASSSQNRVLEQYF.

The chain is built from TRBV11-3 and TRBJ2-3; TRBD2 matches 11 bases. Losses at the gene ends were 2 bases for V and 4 bases for J; bases not matched to a gene: 5. This CDR3 is 16 amino acids long. Germline V lookup: CDR1 SGHNT, CDR2 YENEEA. CDR3 sequence reads: CASSLKTSGSPDTQYF. In nucleotides, the CDR3 is TGTGCCAGCAGCTTAAAAACTAGCGGGAGTCCAGATACGCAGTATTTT. Full variable domain (rest looked up from reference TRBV11-3 and TRBJ2-3): EAGVVQSPRYKIIEKKQPVAFWCNPISGHNTLYWYLQNLGQGPELLIRYENEEAVDDSQLPKDRFSAERLKGVDSTLKIQPAELGDSAVYLCASSLKTSGSPDTQYFGPGTRLTVL.

The chain has TRBV5-1 and TRBJ2-7; TRBD1 agrees at 12 bases. CDR1 and CDR2 (germline): SGHRS, YFSETQ. V trimming: 1 base; J trimming: 2 bases; junction bases outside the gene matches: 4. The CDR3 is 16 residues long. The CDR3 nucleotides read TGCGCCAGCAGCTTGTCGAGGGACAGGGGGCCCTACGAGCAGTACTTC. It translates to CASSLSRDRGPYEQYF.

This clone occurred once. The V gene is TRBV21-1, the J gene TRBJ2-7; the table assigns TRBD1, which was not confirmed against the DNA. TRBV21-1 is classified as a pseudogene. The CDR3 runs 15 residues. The CDR3 DNA reads TGTGCCAGCAGTCCTGGGGGGACAGCGATGGGCGAGCAGTACTTC. This translates into CASSPGGTAMGEQYF.

This clone is a singleton in its sample. The chain joins TRBV5-1 to TRBJ2-7; 10 bases match TRBD1. The germline V gene encodes CDR1 SGHRS and CDR2 YFSETQ. With 1 base clipped from V and 2 bases from J, the junction kept 9 bases outside the gene matches. The CDR3 spans 17 residues. CDR3 sequence (DNA): TGCGCCAGCAGCTTGAATTCAATAGGACAGGGGGCCTACGAGCAGTACTTC. Translation: CASSLNSIGQGAYEQYF.

V and J are TRBV27 and TRBJ2-3; 9 bases align to TRBD2. The CDR3 has 17 amino acids. The germline CDR1 and CDR2 sequences are MNHEY and SMNVEV (reference sequence). J was trimmed by 2 bases and V by 4 bases; bases with no gene match: 10. CDR3 loop: CASSSPGSGGLTDTQYF. The CDR3 DNA reads TGTGCCAGCAGTTCCCCGGGTAGCGGGGGACTCACAGATACGCAGTATTTT.

The chain employs TRBV2 and TRBJ1-3; D gene unclear. CDR1 is SNHLY and CDR2 is FYNNEI in the germline V gene. This CDR3 region has 14 residues. V was clipped by 3 bases and J by 1 base, with 7 bases between them. CDR3 amino acids: CASSDGFSGNTIYF. CDR3 coding DNA: TGTGCCAGCAGTGACGGGTTTTCTGGAAACACCATATATTTT.

This clone has just a few counts. The V gene is TRBV30, the J gene TRBJ2-3; D is possibly TRBD1 or TRBD2 (5 bases each). Germline assignment: CDR1 GTSNPN and CDR2 SVGIG (reference sequence). V lost 2 bases, J lost 1 base, and 13 bases lay in between. The CDR3 loop spans 15 amino acids. In DNA, the CDR3 is TGTGCCTGGAGTAGGGGCGGGTCTGGCACAGATACGCAGTATTTT. This encodes CAWSRGGSGTDTQYF.

The rearrangement links TRBV3-1 (or the pseudogene TRBV3-2) to TRBJ2-3; D gene ambiguous. The CDR3 is 17 amino acids. The V end was cut by 4 bases, the J end by 4 bases, with 21 bases between. Germline V gene sequence: CDR1 LGHDT, CDR2 YNNKEL (reference sequence). CDR3 sequence (DNA): TGTGCCAGCAGCCCTCATTCCGGGCCTCCCCGGGCAGATACGCAGTATTTT. It codes for CASSPHSGPPRADTQYF.

The genes are TRBV9 and TRBJ1-1; D call uncertain. CDR1 is SGDLS, CDR2 YYNGEE, per germline. The CDR3 spans 14 residues. V was cut by 3 bases and J by 4 bases, with 13 bases left in between. For the CDR3, the DNA is TGTGCCAGCAGCGCCTCCCCCGGGTTCACTGAAGCTTTCTTT. This translates into CASSASPGFTEAFF.

The chain employs TRBV6-4 and TRBJ1-1; D call uncertain. V lost 2 bases and J 0 bases, leaving 4 bases between the germline ends. Germline loops: CDR1 MRHNA, CDR2 SNTAGT. The CDR3 has 13 residues. In nucleotides, the CDR3 is TGTGCCAGCAGTGACAGGGTGAACACTGAAGCTTTCTTT. Its translation is CASSDRVNTEAFF.

This chain links TRBV12-5 with TRBJ1-2; D is unclear. The CDR3 spans 12 residues. Germline loops: CDR1 LGHNT, CDR2 FRNRAP. V shed 3 bases and J shed 8 bases, with 10 bases lying between them. CDR3 sequence: CASGFEGGGYTF. The DNA of the CDR3 is TGTGCTAGTGGTTTTGAGGGCGGAGGCTACACCTTC.

The chain is built from TRBV19 and TRBJ2-2, with 10 nucleotides matching TRBD1. CDR3 length: 15 amino acids. Unmatched junction bases numbered 7, after V lost 6 bases and J lost 6 bases. Germline V gene sequence: CDR1 LNHDA, CDR2 SQIVND (reference sequence). The CDR3 coding sequence is TGTGCCAGTAGGATTACCGGGACAGGGGCCGGGGAGCTGTTTTTT. Translation gives CASRITGTGAGELFF.

The chain joins TRBV14 to TRBJ1-5, with a possible D match to TRBD1 (6 bases). In germline, CDR1 is SGHDN, CDR2 FVKESK. CDR3 length: 15 residues. V was clipped by 4 bases and J by 0 bases, with 10 bases between them. The CDR3 loop is CASSPGGNSNQPQHF. The CDR3 bases are TGTGCCAGCAGCCCCGGGGGCAATAGCAATCAGCCCCAGCATTTT.

The table lists this clone with a count of one. The chain carries TRBV7-9 and TRBJ2-1; 14 nucleotides align to TRBD2. The trim removed 7 bases at V and 4 bases at J, leaving 6 bases unmatched. Looked up from germline, CDR1 is SEHNR and CDR2 is FQNEAQ (reference sequence). This CDR3 region has 16 residues. CDR3 bases: TGTGCCAGCACTATAGGACTAGCGGGAGGATACAATGAGCAGTTCTTC. It encodes CASTIGLAGGYNEQFF. The full variable domain, its missing parts supplied by reference TRBV7-9 and TRBJ2-1, is DTGVSQNPRHKITKRGQNVTFRCDPISEHNRLYWYRQTLGQGPEFLTYFQNEAQLEKSRLLSDRFSAERPKGSFSTLEIQRTEQGDSAMYLCASTIGLAGGYNEQFFGPGTRLTVL.

This chain joins TRBV7-9 and TRBJ2-2; the match to TRBD2 covers 7 bases. The V segment lost 8 bases and the J segment 5 bases; nucleotides outside the gene matches: 8. Germline values: CDR1 SEHNR, CDR2 FQNEAQ (reference sequence). This CDR3 region has 14 residues. The CDR3 reads CASDRQGGTGELFF. CDR3 nucleotides: TGTGCCAGCGATAGGCAGGGAGGGACCGGGGAGCTGTTTTTT.

The rearrangement uses TRBV2 and TRBJ2-5; D is unresolved. V was pared by 10 bases and J by 5 bases, with 20 bases between. Germline values: CDR1 SNHLY, CDR2 FYNNEI. The CDR3 extends over 14 amino acids. The CDR3 bases are TGTGCCACCCGAACGTCTTTTTTTATTGAGACCCAGTACTTC. Amino acid sequence: CATRTSFFIETQYF.

The table lists this clone with a count of one. The chain joins TRBV5-1 to TRBJ1-4; 7 nucleotides align to TRBD1. There are 14 residues in the CDR3. J lost 5 bases, V lost 5 bases, and 6 bases had no gene match. From germline, CDR1 is SGHRS and CDR2 YFSETQ. In nucleotides, the CDR3 is TGCGCCAGCAGTAGGGGACAGCCGAATGAAAAACTGTTTTTT. Translated, it gives CASSRGQPNEKLFF.

The J gene is TRBJ2-1, the V gene TRBV23-1; D may correspond to TRBD1 or TRBD2 (5 bases each). TRBV23-1 is reported as an ORF; its role is uncertain. The CDR3 has 16 amino acids. Between the trimmed V and J ends, which lost 1 base and 0 bases, there was a span of 10 bases. CDR3 in amino acids: CASSQLRGNSYNEQFF. The CDR3 coding sequence is TGCGCCAGCAGTCAATTGAGGGGCAACTCCTACAATGAGCAGTTCTTC.

The V call is TRBV19, the J call TRBJ1-5; no firm D call. This CDR3 has 17 residues. The germline V gene has CDR1 LNHDA and CDR2 SQIVND (reference sequence). With 3 bases removed from V and 0 bases from J, the gap between germline ends came to 15 bases. The CDR3 here is CASSMSTRRYSNQPQHF. For the CDR3, the DNA is TGTGCCAGTAGTATGTCTACCAGACGGTATAGCAATCAGCCCCAGCATTTT.

The chain is built from TRBV7-3 and TRBJ2-1; D is perhaps TRBD2 (6 bases). V was clipped by 2 bases and J by 1 base, with 15 bases between them. Looked up from germline, CDR1 is SGHTA and CDR2 is FQGTGA. The CDR3 totals 17 residues. DNA of the CDR3: TGTGCCAGCAGCTTACACACGACTAGAGGTTCCTACAATGAGCAGTTCTTC. This sequence encodes CASSLHTTRGSYNEQFF.

There are a few counts of this clone. The rearrangement uses TRBV19 and TRBJ1-3, with a weak D call TRBD1 (5 bases). V gave up 9 bases and J gave up 4 bases, with 10 bases separating them. From germline, CDR1 is LNHDA and CDR2 SQIVND (reference sequence). The CDR3 covers 12 residues. In nucleotides, the CDR3 is TGTGCCAGCCGGGGCATCGGAAACACCATATATTTT. Translating gives CASRGIGNTIYF.